The 20 T cell receptor beta chains below all came from one sample that was sequenced in a study of cytomegalovirus exposure and HLA in healthy donors. The PCR used 60 Vbeta and 13 Jbeta primers. Clones were sequenced by immunoSEQ multiplex PCR, and TCRdb holds only the in-frame ones, with some missing. The sample lists 200,000 to 250,000 clones, around four fifths occurring once. Sequencing input: PBMCs. Receptor source: a woman aged 40 to 50 in good health and CMV-seronegative.

A note on this clone: Given the absence of the conserved phenylalanine or tryptophan at the CDR3 end, a read error is likely. The DNA of the CDR3 is TGTGCCAGCAGTGGTGGACAAGCTGGCTACACCCTC. Protein: CASSGGQAGYTL. V is TRBV6-1 and J is TRBJ1-2; D perhaps matches TRBD1 (5 bases). CDR3 length: 12 amino acids. Trimming shortened V by 4 bases and J by 7 bases, and 10 bases separated the two germline ends. Germline V CDR1 and CDR2: MNHNS, SASEGT.

Note on this clone: The same CDR3 arises from other DNA sequences in this sample as well. This sequence joins TRBV7-2 and TRBJ1-6; D is uncertain. Trimming pared 0 bases from V and 7 bases from J, leaving 4 bases between. The CDR3 extends over 13 amino acids. The V gene's germline CDR1 is SGHTA and CDR2 FQGNSA. DNA of the CDR3: TGTGCCAGCAGCTTAGCCCTCAATTCACCCCTCCACTTT. It translates to CASSLALNSPLHF.

V usage is TRBV2 and J usage is TRBJ1-6, with 8 nucleotides matching TRBD1. CDR3 length: 13 amino acids. The V segment lost 5 bases and the J segment 7 bases; nucleotides outside the gene matches: 1. CDR1 is SNHLY, CDR2 FYNNEI, per germline. CDR3 residues: CASSRTGNSPLHF. For the CDR3, the DNA is TGTGCCAGCAGTCGGACAGGGAATTCACCCCTCCACTTT. Full variable domain (remainder filled in from reference TRBV2 and TRBJ1-6): EPEVTQTPSHQVTQMGQEVILRCVPISNHLYFYWYRQILGQKVEFLVSFYNNEISEKSEIFDDQFSVERPDGSNFTLKIRSTKLEDSAMYFCASSRTGNSPLHFGNGTRLTVT.

This chain uses TRBV29-1 with TRBJ2-7, with 7 nucleotides matching TRBD2. The trim removed 4 bases at V and 3 bases at J, leaving 9 bases unmatched. CDR3 length: 14 residues. Per the germline V gene, CDR1 is SQVTM and CDR2 is ANQGSEA. The CDR3 nucleotides read TGCAGCGTTGGGGGGAGGGGACCATACTACGAGCAGTACTTC. This encodes CSVGGRGPYYEQYF.

The rearrangement uses TRBV19 and TRBJ2-1, with D perhaps TRBD1 (5 bases). CDR3 length: 11 amino acids. V was clipped by 3 bases and J by 10 bases, with 7 bases between them. Germline CDR1 LNHDA, CDR2 SQIVND (reference sequence). In DNA, the CDR3 is TGTGCCAGTAGTATGGGGCGGGAGCAGTTCTTC. Protein product: CASSMGREQFF.

The sample holds one count of this clone. The CDR3 region has the DNA TGTGCCAGCAGCTTAGTGCAGGGGGCAAATGAGCAGTTCTTC. Translating it yields CASSLVQGANEQFF. This chain uses TRBV13 with TRBJ2-1; 8 nucleotides align to TRBD1. The CDR3 covers 14 residues. With 1 base clipped from V and 7 bases from J, the junction kept 3 bases outside the gene matches. Germline V lookup: CDR1 PRHDT, CDR2 FYEKMQ (reference sequence).

The chain is built from TRBV29-1 and TRBJ2-3, with 11 bases that match TRBD2. The CDR3 spans 16 residues. J was trimmed by 4 bases and V by 0 bases; bases with no gene match: 6. Germline-derived CDR1 and CDR2 are SQVTM and ANQGSEA. The CDR3 coding sequence is TGCAGCGTTGAAGATATAGCGGGGGGGCAGCCAGATACGCAGTATTTT. It codes for CSVEDIAGGQPDTQYF.

The CDR3 bases are TGTGCCAGCAGCTTGGGCAGGGCAGATACGCAGTATTTT. Translating gives CASSLGRADTQYF. The chain carries TRBV5-6 and TRBJ2-3, with a tentative D call TRBD1 (5 bases). Germline CDR1 reads SGHDT; CDR2 reads YYEEEE. Trimming pared 0 bases from V and 4 bases from J, leaving 6 bases between. This CDR3 contains 13 residues.

The chain recombines TRBV9 with TRBJ2-3, with D possibly being TRBD2 (5 bases). This CDR3 comprises 14 residues. V dropped 3 bases and J dropped 8 bases, with 16 bases sitting between them. Germline V lookup: CDR1 SGDLS, CDR2 YYNGEE. For the CDR3, the DNA is TGTGCCAGCAGCGCCAGCGGACTGACGGGTACGCAGTATTTT. Translating it yields CASSASGLTGTQYF.

The chain combines TRBV5-1 with TRBJ2-5; 7 nucleotides agree with TRBD1. The J call may be wrong; the DNA end is better matched by TRBJ2-7. This CDR3 contains 15 residues. CDR1 and CDR2 from the germline V gene are SGHRS and YFSETQ. CDR3 DNA sequence: TGCGCCAGCAGCCCGGAAGGGACAGCTAACTACGAGCAGTACTTC. The encoded protein is CASSPEGTANYEQYF.

The rearrangement joins TRBV7-6 to TRBJ1-4; TRBD1 matches at 7 bases. With V trimmed by 4 bases and J by 0 bases, 8 bases remained unmatched. This CDR3 is 17 amino acids long. The germline V gene encodes CDR1 SGHVS and CDR2 FNYEAQ. CDR3 in amino acids: CASSSPGQTPTNEKLFF. The DNA of the CDR3 is TGTGCCAGCAGCTCACCGGGACAGACTCCAACTAATGAAAAACTGTTTTTT.

This chain links TRBV12-5 with TRBJ2-1; no reliable D call. The V end was cut by 3 bases, the J end by 8 bases, with 8 bases between. Germline CDR1 reads LGHNT; CDR2 reads FRNRAP. The CDR3 totals 12 residues. The DNA for the CDR3 is TGTGCTAGTGGTTTTCCTAACCATGAGCAGTTCTTC. This gives the protein CASGFPNHEQFF.

The chain couples TRBV19 to TRBJ1-5; no clear D gene. The CDR3 loop spans 15 amino acids. The V end was cut by 3 bases, the J end by 5 bases, with 14 bases between. Germline loops: CDR1 LNHDA, CDR2 SQIVND (reference sequence). CDR3 amino acids: CASSIARYGHQPQHF. The DNA of the CDR3 is TGTGCCAGTAGTATCGCGAGGTATGGTCATCAGCCCCAGCATTTT.

This CDR3 reads CASSSGQNQPQHF. CDR3 sequence (DNA): TGTGCCAGCAGTTCGGGACAGAATCAGCCCCAGCATTTT. The rearrangement uses TRBV2 and TRBJ1-5; 7 nucleotides align to TRBD1. Germline V lookup: CDR1 SNHLY, CDR2 FYNNEI. This CDR3 region has 13 residues. V lost 5 bases to trimming and J lost 4 bases; unmatched junction nucleotides: 2.

This clone was picked up a small number of times. This rearrangement joins TRBV19 to TRBJ1-5, with 12 positions matching TRBD1. J lost 5 bases, V lost 5 bases, and 13 bases had no gene match. Looked up from germline, CDR1 is LNHDA and CDR2 is SQIVND (reference sequence). There are 18 residues in the CDR3. CDR3 DNA: TGTGCCAGTAGTCCAGTCCCGGGACAGGGGGCGGGTGATCAGCCCCAGCATTTT. Translated, it gives CASSPVPGQGAGDQPQHF.

The CDR3 region is CASSSRLSNYGYTF. CDR3 in DNA: TGTGCCAGCAGTTCCAGGCTTTCTAACTATGGCTACACCTTC. This chain links TRBV28 with TRBJ1-2, with unresolved D. Germline V gives CDR1 MDHEN, CDR2 SYDVKM. V shed 4 bases and J shed 0 bases, with 9 bases lying between them. The CDR3 consists of 14 residues.

The V and J genes are TRBV2 and TRBJ1-2, with 7 bases lining up with TRBD1. The CDR3 length is 12 residues. Per germline, CDR1 SNHLY and CDR2 FYNNEI. V shed 7 bases, J shed 7 bases, and the junction held 6 bases outside the gene matches. The CDR3 region has the DNA TGTGCCAGCACTTACGACAGGGTTGGCTACACCTTC. This gives the protein CASTYDRVGYTF.

This chain links TRBV30 with TRBJ1-5; TRBD1 might be the D (6 bases). The CDR3 runs 16 residues. Germline V gene data show CDR1 as GTSNPN and CDR2 as SVGIG (reference sequence). Trimming stripped 2 bases from V and 0 bases from J, with 14 bases between. The CDR3 DNA is TGTGCCTGGAGTCAGGGGTTTTCGGGTAGCAATCAGCCCCAGCATTTT. Its translation is CAWSQGFSGSNQPQHF. The full variable domain, its missing parts supplied by reference TRBV30 and TRBJ1-5, is SQTIHQWPATLVQPVGSPLSLECTVEGTSNPNLYWYRQAAGRGLQLLFYSVGIGQISSEVPQNLSASRPQDRQFILSSKKLLLSDSGFYLCAWSQGFSGSNQPQHFGDGTRLSIL.

The rearrangement uses TRBV18 and TRBJ2-4; perhaps TRBD1 as D (5 bases). V lost 3 bases to trimming and J lost 4 bases, with 13 bases between them. Looked up from germline, CDR1 is KGHSH and CDR2 is LQKENI. The CDR3 extends over 15 amino acids. CDR3 protein: CASSPTADSKNIQYF. For the CDR3, the DNA is TGTGCCAGCTCACCGACGGCCGACAGTAAAAACATTCAGTACTTC.

With respect to this clone: Other nucleotide sequences from this sample produce the same CDR3. The chain has TRBV2 and TRBJ1-1, with 9 bases matching TRBD1. The J segment lost 3 bases and the V segment lost 6 bases, leaving 2 bases of the junction unmatched. Germline CDR1 SNHLY, CDR2 FYNNEI. The CDR3 covers 13 residues. CDR3 sequence reads: CASSRDRDTEAFF. CDR3 DNA sequence: TGTGCCAGCAGCCGGGACAGGGACACTGAAGCTTTCTTT.